This is a list of T cell receptor beta chains from one sample in a study of cytomegalovirus exposure and HLA in healthy donors. The method was immunoSEQ multiplex PCR; TCRdb's version includes in-frame clones alone and lacks a portion of them. This sample has more than 110,000 clones; over 70% occur once, and the top ten carry about 4.7%. Sequenced: PBMCs. These receptors came from a male donor in good health and CMV-seronegative. CDR3s include the opening cysteine and the closing phenylalanine or tryptophan. Fields, in order: J gene, clone size, D gene, V gene, CDR3 DNA, CDR3 protein. The D gene is left open where the match is weak. Size tells how often a clone was seen (once, few, many) or the class of an expanded clone, and some rows leave it out.

TRBJ2-1	-	-	TRBV7-9	TGTGCCAGCAGCTTAGGTAGATACAATGAGCAGTTCTTC	CASSLGRYNEQFF
TRBJ2-3	-	-	TRBV4-2	TGTGCCAGCAGCCAAGATGGCACAGGGAAGCCTTATACGCAGTATTTT	CASSQDGTGKPYTQYF
TRBJ1-1	-	-	TRBV19	TGTGCCAGTTTGGACCCCCGGGGACTCGTAATGAACACTGAAGCTTTCTTT	CASLDPRGLVMNTEAFF
TRBJ2-7	once	-	TRBV2	TGTGCCAGCAGTGTGACGGGATTCTACGAGCAGTACTTC	CASSVTGFYEQYF
TRBJ1-5	-	TRBD1	TRBV18	TGTGCCAGCTCACCACCGTCAGGGGGTCAGCCCCAGCATTTT	CASSPPSGGQPQHF
TRBJ1-6	few	-	TRBV27	TGTGCCAGCAGTCGGCGCAGGGTGGACCCCCTCCACTTT	CASSRRRVDPLHF
TRBJ2-3	-	-	TRBV5-1	TGCGCCAGCAGCCCCCTCGACAGGACAGATACGCAGTATTTT	CASSPLDRTDTQYF
TRBJ2-2	-	-	TRBV5-1	TGCGCCAGCAGCTTGGCAGCGTCTGGCGGGGAGCTGTTTTTT	CASSLAASGGELFF
TRBJ2-7	-	TRBD1	TRBV18	TGTGCCAGCTCACCATTGGACAGGGCGGACGAGCAGTACTTC	CASSPLDRADEQYF
TRBJ2-1	-	TRBD2	TRBV4-1	TGCGCCAGCAGCCAAGGGGGGGGGACCTACAATGAGCAGTTCTTC	CASSQGGGTYNEQFF
TRBJ1-2	-	-	TRBV18	TGTGCCAGCTCCCGTCAGGAAAACTATGGCTACACCTTC	CASSRQENYGYTF
TRBJ1-6	-	TRBD1	TRBV6-6	TGTGCCAGCAGCCGGGACAGGCCTAATTCACCCCTCCACTTT	CASSRDRPNSPLHF